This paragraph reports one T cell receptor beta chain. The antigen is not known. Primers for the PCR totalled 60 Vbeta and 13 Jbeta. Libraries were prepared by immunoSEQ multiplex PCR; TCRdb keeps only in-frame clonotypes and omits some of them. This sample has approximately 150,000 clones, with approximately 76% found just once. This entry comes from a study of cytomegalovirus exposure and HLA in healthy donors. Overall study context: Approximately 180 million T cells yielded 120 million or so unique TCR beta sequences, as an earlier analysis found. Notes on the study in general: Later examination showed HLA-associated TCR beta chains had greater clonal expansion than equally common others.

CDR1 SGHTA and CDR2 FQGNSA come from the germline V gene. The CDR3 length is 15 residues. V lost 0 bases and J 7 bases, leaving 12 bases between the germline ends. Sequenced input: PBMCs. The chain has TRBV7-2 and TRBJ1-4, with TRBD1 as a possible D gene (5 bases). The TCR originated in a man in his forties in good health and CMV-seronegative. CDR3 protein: CASSLARASGEKLFF. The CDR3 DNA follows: TGTGCCAGCAGCTTAGCCAGGGCTTCGGGTGAAAAACTGTTTTTT. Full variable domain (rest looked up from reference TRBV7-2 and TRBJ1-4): GAGVSQSPSNKVTEKGKDVELRCDPISGHTALYWYRQSLGQGLEFLIYFQGNSAPDKSGLPSDRFSAERTGGSVSTLTIQRTQQEDSAVYLCASSLARASGEKLFFGSGTQLSVL.